Below are 27 T cell receptor beta chains sequenced from a single sample in a study of T-cell memory formation after mild COVID-19. MiXCR, run by TCRdb on the 5' RACE reads, gives a single entry per CDR3 protein. This table holds 150,000 or so distinct CDR3 sequences, 25% to 40% found once. The material sequenced was PBMCs or a T cell subset sorted from them (not recorded which). Source of these receptors: an adult woman who had mild COVID-19 (a few samples of this study predate the infection). Cell type and time point are not known.

This sequence joins TRBV9 and TRBJ2-7; 9 bases map to TRBD1. Germline V gene lookup returns CDR1 SGDLS and CDR2 YYNGEE. The V and J ends lost 2 bases and 3 bases, in that order; junction bases with no gene match: 3. The CDR3 extends over 14 amino acids. The CDR3, as DNA: TGTGCCAGCAGCGTTTCGGACAGGGGCTACGAGCAGTACTTC. Amino acids: CASSVSDRGYEQYF.

V is TRBV7-9 and J is TRBJ2-3, with D tentatively TRBD2 (6 bases). Deletions cut 2 bases from V and 3 bases from J, with 12 bases between. Germline values: CDR1 SEHNR, CDR2 FQNEAQ (reference sequence). The CDR3 totals 15 residues. In DNA form, the CDR3 reads TGTGCCAGCAGCTTACGGGACTTCGGAACAGATACGCAGTATTTT. Its translation: CASSLRDFGTDTQYF.

The chain employs TRBV11-2 and TRBJ1-3, with D uncertain. V was cut by 1 base and J by 4 bases, with 11 bases left in between. The CDR3 spans 15 residues. CDR1 and CDR2 from the germline V gene are SGHAT and FQNNGV. In nucleotides, the CDR3 is TGTGCCAGCAGCTTAGTCTCAGGAGTCGGAAACACCATATATTTT. Its protein is CASSLVSGVGNTIYF.

This clonotype has a handful of counts. The genes are TRBV7-9 and TRBJ2-2; 7 bases line up with TRBD1. Trimming removed 6 bases from V and 2 bases from J; junction bases left unmatched: 9. This CDR3 has 16 amino acids. From germline, CDR1 is SEHNR and CDR2 FQNEAQ (reference sequence). The CDR3 loop reads CASRPTGAVNTGELFF. The CDR3 DNA is TGTGCCAGCAGACCTACAGGGGCGGTAAACACCGGGGAGCTGTTTTTT. Together with reference TRBV7-9 and TRBJ2-2, the CDR3 gives the full variable domain: DTGVSQNPRHKITKRGQNVTFRCDPISEHNRLYWYRQTLGQGPEFLTYFQNEAQLEKSRLLSDRFSAERPKGSFSTLEIQRTEQGDSAMYLCASRPTGAVNTGELFFGEGSRLTVL.

The chain has TRBV29-1 and TRBJ2-7; the D gene is possibly TRBD2 (6 bases). V dropped 6 bases and J dropped 0 bases, with 12 bases sitting between them. This CDR3 contains 13 residues. CDR1 is SQVTM and CDR2 is ANQGSEA in the germline V gene. The CDR3 region is CSVGGRLSYEQYF. For the CDR3, the DNA is TGCAGCGTGGGGGGACGGCTCTCCTACGAGCAGTACTTC.

The chain recombines TRBV4-1 with TRBJ2-3; 12 positions agree with TRBD2. The CDR3 runs 16 residues. J gave up 8 bases and V 3 bases, and 9 bases lay outside the gene matches. Per germline, CDR1 MGHRA and CDR2 YSYEKL. CDR3: CASSHPGLAGRATQYF. Written as DNA, the CDR3 is TGCGCCAGCAGCCACCCCGGACTAGCGGGGAGGGCTACGCAGTATTTT.

This clonotype was observed a few times. The J gene is TRBJ2-1, the V gene TRBV4-1, with 10 nucleotides matching TRBD2. The CDR3 is made up of 16 amino acids. The ends lost 5 bases at V and 3 bases at J; junction bases unmatched: 7. CDR1 is MGHRA, CDR2 YSYEKL, per germline. The CDR3 nucleotides are TGCGCCAGCAGCAGAGATGGACTAGCGGACTACAATGAGCAGTTCTTC. Translation gives CASSRDGLADYNEQFF.

Only one count was recorded for this clonotype. The chain joins TRBV2 to TRBJ2-2, with a tentative D call TRBD1 (5 bases). The length of the CDR3 is 15 residues. The germline CDR1 and CDR2 sequences are SNHLY and FYNNEI. With 3 bases removed from V and 8 bases from J, the gap between germline ends came to 16 bases. The CDR3, as DNA: TGTGCCAGCAGTGACGACAGAGGTTTCCTTGGGGAGCTGTTTTTT. Translation: CASSDDRGFLGELFF.

This clonotype was seen only a few times. The rearrangement uses TRBV7-8 and TRBJ1-3, with D perhaps TRBD1 (6 bases). CDR3 length: 17 amino acids. The V and J ends lost 5 bases and 0 bases respectively, with 17 bases between them. Germline CDR1 is SGHVS and CDR2 is FQNEAQ. The CDR3 loop is CASSAFRQASSGNTIYF. The CDR3 DNA reads TGTGCCAGCAGCGCTTTTCGACAGGCCTCCTCTGGAAACACCATATATTTT.

This clonotype occurred a few times. Written as DNA, the CDR3 is TGTGCCAGCAGTTACGGCAGGGCCACCTACGAGCAGTACTTC. Its translation: CASSYGRATYEQYF. This rearrangement joins TRBV6-5 to TRBJ2-7, with D possibly matching TRBD1 (5 bases). Germline V gene lookup returns CDR1 MNHEY and CDR2 SVGAGI. CDR3 size: 14 residues. The germline V and J ends were trimmed by 2 bases and 2 bases, with 10 bases remaining between them.

The rearrangement joins TRBV5-5 to TRBJ2-1; 7 positions agree with TRBD2. This CDR3 has 15 amino acids. With 2 bases clipped from V and 8 bases from J, the junction kept 10 bases outside the gene matches. CDR1 is SGHKS, CDR2 YYEKEE, per germline (reference sequence). For the CDR3, the DNA is TGTGCCAGCAGCTTTGCGGGAGTAGGGTTTGATGAGCAGTTCTTC. Translated, it gives CASSFAGVGFDEQFF.

The CDR3: CASSLRGSVTEAFF. CDR3 coding DNA: TGTGCCAGCAGCCTGAGGGGTTCTGTCACTGAAGCTTTCTTT. The chain employs TRBV7-9 and TRBJ1-1, with D possibly being TRBD1 (5 bases). The CDR3 is 14 residues long. The V gene lost 5 bases and the J gene lost 4 bases, with 14 bases spanning the gap. Germline lookup yields CDR1 SEHNR and CDR2 FQNEAQ (reference sequence).

This sequence joins TRBV7-3 and TRBJ2-7, with D hard to call. Trimming removed 2 bases from V and 1 base from J, with 12 bases in between. CDR1 and CDR2 (germline): SGHTA, FQGTGA. This CDR3 spans 15 amino acids. CDR3 region: CASSLYGGESYEQYF. The DNA of the CDR3 is TGTGCCAGCAGCTTATACGGCGGAGAATCCTACGAGCAGTACTTC.

This clonotype was observed a few times. V usage is TRBV4-2 and J usage is TRBJ2-1, with no clear D. The CDR3 contains 13 residues. The V gene lost 1 base and the J gene lost 5 bases, with 6 bases spanning the gap. CDR1 LGHNA and CDR2 YNFKEQ come from the germline V gene. CDR3 sequence: CASSQAENNEQFF. The CDR3 DNA reads as TGTGCCAGCAGCCAAGCCGAGAACAATGAGCAGTTCTTC.

This chain connects TRBV29-1 to TRBJ2-7; 9 bases map to TRBD1. The germline CDR1 and CDR2 sequences are SQVTM and ANQGSEA. V was pared by 7 bases and J by 11 bases, with 9 bases of the junction left unmatched. The CDR3 is 11 residues long. CDR3 in DNA: TGCAGCGCCGGTGGACAGGGGAGGGAGTACTTC. This codes for CSAGGQGREYF.

The chain employs TRBV9 and TRBJ2-1, with 10 bases that match TRBD1. The V gene end was trimmed by 4 bases and the J gene end by 4 bases; junction bases not matched to a gene: 8. The germline gives CDR1 SGDLS, CDR2 YYNGEE. The CDR3 sequence is 16 residues long. CDR3 protein: CASSFTTGGAYNEQFF. The CDR3 region has the DNA TGTGCCAGCAGCTTTACGACAGGGGGCGCTTACAATGAGCAGTTCTTC.

The chain recombines TRBV12-3 or TRBV12-4 with TRBJ1-2; D is possibly TRBD1 (5 bases). The CDR3 is 14 residues long. The V end was cut by 3 bases, the J end by 7 bases, with 15 bases between. CDR3 DNA sequence: TGTGCCAGCAGTTTGGGGCAGGGAGGACGTGGCTACACCTTC. As protein: CASSLGQGGRGYTF.

This sequence joins TRBV24-1 and TRBJ2-5; 9 positions match TRBD1. The ends lost 5 bases at V and 2 bases at J; junction bases unmatched: 5. This CDR3 contains 15 residues. Germline CDR1 is KGHDR and CDR2 is SFDVKD. CDR3 sequence: CATSAPGQGQETQYF. As DNA, the CDR3 is TGTGCCACCAGTGCCCCCGGACAGGGGCAAGAGACCCAGTACTTC.

This clonotype has more than one count but fewer than ten. The genes are TRBV12-3 or TRBV12-4 and TRBJ2-3; perhaps TRBD1 as D (6 bases). V was clipped by 1 base and J by 4 bases, with 12 bases between them. The CDR3 has 15 residues. This chain's CDR3 is CASSLVQGGPDTQYF. CDR3 nucleotides: TGTGCCAGCAGTTTAGTACAGGGTGGCCCAGATACGCAGTATTTT.

V gene TRBV6-5 combines with J gene TRBJ2-3; a weak D match, TRBD2 (6 bases). This CDR3 contains 14 residues. Germline CDR1 MNHEY, CDR2 SVGAGI. Trimming removed 5 bases from V and 6 bases from J, with 15 bases in between. Here the CDR3 DNA reads TGTGCCAGCAGTAATCCTGGAGGGAGGGATACGCAGTATTTT. Protein product: CASSNPGGRDTQYF.

The rearrangement joins TRBV11-2 to TRBJ2-2; TRBD2 might be the D (6 bases). V lost 3 bases and J 6 bases, leaving 14 bases between the germline ends. The CDR3 loop spans 15 amino acids. The germline CDR1 and CDR2 sequences are SGHAT and FQNNGV. The DNA of the CDR3 is TGTGCCAGCAGCTTTATCCGGGGAGGCGCCGGGGAGCTGTTTTTT. Its translation: CASSFIRGGAGELFF.

The chain employs TRBV18 and TRBJ1-1; no clear D gene. Per germline, CDR1 KGHSH and CDR2 LQKENI. The ends were cut back, 4 bases at V and 0 bases at J, with 15 bases in the middle. The length of the CDR3 is 16 residues. The CDR3 sequence is CASSRSDPGVNTEAFF. CDR3 DNA sequence: TGTGCCAGCTCACGGTCGGACCCCGGGGTGAACACTGAAGCTTTCTTT.

This clonotype was detected a few times. The chain employs TRBV12-3 or TRBV12-4 and TRBJ1-1, with unresolved D. The CDR3 consists of 13 residues. V shed 3 bases and J shed 1 base, with 6 bases lying between them. The CDR3 is CASSLNWNTEAFF. The CDR3 coding sequence is TGTGCCAGCAGTTTGAACTGGAACACTGAAGCTTTCTTT.

The chain has TRBV3-1 and TRBJ2-7; 11 nucleotides line up with TRBD2. Looked up from germline, CDR1 is LGHDT and CDR2 is YNNKEL (reference sequence). Trimming at V came to 4 bases and at J to 0 bases, leaving 8 bases not matched to a gene. The CDR3 extends over 17 amino acids. The CDR3 here is CASSPSPGLAVSYEQYF. DNA for the CDR3: TGTGCCAGCAGCCCATCACCGGGACTAGCGGTCTCCTACGAGCAGTACTTC.

This sequence joins TRBV6-4 and TRBJ1-2; D gene unclear. With 0 bases removed from V and 8 bases from J, the gap between germline ends came to 7 bases. From germline, CDR1 is MRHNA and CDR2 SNTAGT. This CDR3 comprises 12 residues. CDR3 sequence: CASSDSGRGYTF. The CDR3 DNA follows: TGTGCCAGCAGTGACTCGGGCCGGGGCTACACCTTC.

This clonotype showed up just a few times. This rearrangement joins TRBV20-1 to TRBJ2-7; possibly TRBD2 for D (5 bases). This CDR3 spans 12 amino acids. Trimming stripped 5 bases from V and 5 bases from J, with 13 bases between. Germline-derived CDR1 and CDR2 are DFQATT and SNEGSKA (reference sequence). The CDR3 loop reads CSAEASFHEQYF. DNA of the CDR3: TGCAGTGCTGAAGCTAGCTTCCACGAGCAGTACTTC.

This clonotype was seen a few times. The V and J genes are TRBV7-2 and TRBJ2-1, with 7 bases identical to TRBD1. Germline lookup yields CDR1 SGHTA and CDR2 FQGNSA. With 8 bases clipped from V and 0 bases from J, the junction kept 10 bases outside the gene matches. The CDR3 totals 16 residues. CDR3 DNA sequence: TGTGCCAGCGGACAGGCCACCCCAAGCTCCTACAATGAGCAGTTCTTC. Translating it yields CASGQATPSSYNEQFF.